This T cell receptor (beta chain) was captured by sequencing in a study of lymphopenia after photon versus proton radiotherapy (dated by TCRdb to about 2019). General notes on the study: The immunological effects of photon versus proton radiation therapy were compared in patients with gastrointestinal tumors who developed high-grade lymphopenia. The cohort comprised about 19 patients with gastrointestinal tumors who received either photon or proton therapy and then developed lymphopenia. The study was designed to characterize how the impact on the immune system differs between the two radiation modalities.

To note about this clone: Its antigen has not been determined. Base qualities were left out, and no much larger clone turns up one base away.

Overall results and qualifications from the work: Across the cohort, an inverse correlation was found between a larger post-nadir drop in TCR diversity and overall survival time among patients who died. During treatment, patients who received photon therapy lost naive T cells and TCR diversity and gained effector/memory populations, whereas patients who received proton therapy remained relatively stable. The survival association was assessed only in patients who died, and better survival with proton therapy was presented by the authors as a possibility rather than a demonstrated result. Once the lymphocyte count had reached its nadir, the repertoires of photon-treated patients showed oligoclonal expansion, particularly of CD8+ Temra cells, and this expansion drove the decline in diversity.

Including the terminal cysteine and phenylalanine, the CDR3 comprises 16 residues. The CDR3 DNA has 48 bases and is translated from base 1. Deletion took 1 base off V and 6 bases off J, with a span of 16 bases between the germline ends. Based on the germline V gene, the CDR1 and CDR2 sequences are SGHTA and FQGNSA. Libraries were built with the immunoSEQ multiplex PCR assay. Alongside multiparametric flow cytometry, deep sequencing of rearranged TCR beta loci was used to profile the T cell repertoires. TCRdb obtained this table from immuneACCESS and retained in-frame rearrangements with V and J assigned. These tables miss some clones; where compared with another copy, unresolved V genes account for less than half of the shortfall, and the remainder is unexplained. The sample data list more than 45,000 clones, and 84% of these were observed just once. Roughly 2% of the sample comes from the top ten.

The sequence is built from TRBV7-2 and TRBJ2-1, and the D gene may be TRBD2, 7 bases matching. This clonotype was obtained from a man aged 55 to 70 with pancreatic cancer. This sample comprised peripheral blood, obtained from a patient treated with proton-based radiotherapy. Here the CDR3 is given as CASSLGGGGPPNEQFF. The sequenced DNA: TGTGCCAGCAGCTTAGGAGGGGGAGGGCCCCCCAATGAGCAGTTCTTC.